Listed below are T cell receptor beta chains from one sample, sequenced in a study of beta chain features in type 1 diabetes. Here immunoSEQ multiplex PCR was the method, and the copy in TCRdb shows in-frame clones only, minus some. The sample has about 220,000 clones; approximately 11% are singletons. Sequencing was carried out using central memory CD4+ T cells from blood. These receptors were collected from a man younger than 30 in good health. CDR3s leave out the opening cysteine and the closing phenylalanine or tryptophan.

j_call,v_call,cdr3_aa
TRBJ2-5,TRBV15,ATSDRTGLETQY
TRBJ2-1,TRBV7-8,ASSLGGLAYNEQF
TRBJ2-5,TRBV5-1,ASSFGEARETQY
TRBJ2-7,TRBV2,ASRPDTYEQY
TRBJ2-7,TRBV7-6,ASSSNRGYEQY
TRBJ2-1,TRBV10-3,AISESVYGSGSYNEQF
TRBJ2-3,TRBV5-8,ASTAGGTDTQY
TRBJ1-1,TRBV7-9,ASSSQENTEAF
TRBJ2-5,TRBV28,ASSSNPTGTTETQY
TRBJ2-7,TRBV11-2,ASSGHPYEQY
TRBJ2-3,TRBV29-1,SVGGLGADTQY
TRBJ1-3,TRBV29-1,SAHGPAGNTIY
TRBJ1-4,TRBV7-2,ASTHRGGEKLF
TRBJ2-7,TRBV20-1,SAQDGYEQY
TRBJ2-7,TRBV5-4,ASSLDSLPSSYEQY
TRBJ2-1,TRBV25-1,ASSVSGQNQHNEQF
-,TRBV25-1,ASRSGGTYEQY
TRBJ2-3,TRBV6-5,ASRRTGADTQY
TRBJ2-3,TRBV2,ASSENTGGEDTQY
TRBJ2-1,TRBV6-4,ASSPTSNYNEQF
TRBJ2-3,TRBV29-1,SSTAGGADTQY
TRBJ2-5,TRBV18,ASSPQREDGETQY
TRBJ1-1,TRBV15,ATSAEVPNTEAF
TRBJ2-7,TRBV4-2,ASSQGGAGYEQY
TRBJ2-7,TRBV20-1,SASEDYEQY
TRBJ2-3,TRBV25-1,ATSRTGGTDTQY
TRBJ2-3,TRBV5-4,ASSLKLAGGSSTDTQY
TRBJ1-5,TRBV29-1,SVEVLGQGDQPQH
TRBJ2-7,TRBV4-1,ASSQDPSAGAYEQY
TRBJ2-2,TRBV5-1,ASSPLGQTTGELF
TRBJ2-7,TRBV28,ASIGDRGHRYSYEQY
TRBJ2-1,TRBV5-6,ASTHRGWGNEQF
TRBJ2-7,TRBV29-1,SVVSGIYEQY
TRBJ1-2,TRBV18,ASSPGRVNYGYT
TRBJ2-7,TRBV27,ASSLNWVSGEQY